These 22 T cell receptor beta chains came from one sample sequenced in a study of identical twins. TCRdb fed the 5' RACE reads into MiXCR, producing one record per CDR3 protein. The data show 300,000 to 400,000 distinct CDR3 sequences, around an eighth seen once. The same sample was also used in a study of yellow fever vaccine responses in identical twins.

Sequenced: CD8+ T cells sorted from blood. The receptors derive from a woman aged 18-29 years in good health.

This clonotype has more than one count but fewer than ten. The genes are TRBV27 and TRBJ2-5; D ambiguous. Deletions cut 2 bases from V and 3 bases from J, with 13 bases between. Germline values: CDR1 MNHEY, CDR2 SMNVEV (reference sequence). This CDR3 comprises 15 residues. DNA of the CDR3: TGTGCCAGCAGTTTAAGCGTCGGCAGGAAAGAGACCCAGTACTTC. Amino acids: CASSLSVGRKETQYF.

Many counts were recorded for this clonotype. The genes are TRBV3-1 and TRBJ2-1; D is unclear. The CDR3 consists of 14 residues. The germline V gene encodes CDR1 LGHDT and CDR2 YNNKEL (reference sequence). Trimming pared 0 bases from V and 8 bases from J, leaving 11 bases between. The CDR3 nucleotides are TGTGCCAGCAGCCAAGAGAAGGCCCGAGATGAGCAGTTCTTC. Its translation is CASSQEKARDEQFF.

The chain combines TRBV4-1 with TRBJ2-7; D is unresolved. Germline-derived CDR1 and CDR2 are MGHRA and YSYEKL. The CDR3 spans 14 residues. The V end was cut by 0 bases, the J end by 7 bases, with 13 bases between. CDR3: CASSQDPSEWEQYF. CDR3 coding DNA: TGCGCCAGCAGCCAAGACCCCAGCGAGTGGGAGCAGTACTTC.

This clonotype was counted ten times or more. The CDR3, as DNA: TGTGCCACCAGCAGAGATGGAGGGAAACTCCAAGAGACCCAGTACTTC. This sequence encodes CATSRDGGKLQETQYF. V and J are TRBV15 and TRBJ2-5; tentatively, D is TRBD2 (6 bases). The CDR3 consists of 16 residues. V was shortened by 0 bases and J by 1 base, with 12 bases between the two germline ends. Looked up from germline, CDR1 is LNHNV and CDR2 is YYDKDF (reference sequence).

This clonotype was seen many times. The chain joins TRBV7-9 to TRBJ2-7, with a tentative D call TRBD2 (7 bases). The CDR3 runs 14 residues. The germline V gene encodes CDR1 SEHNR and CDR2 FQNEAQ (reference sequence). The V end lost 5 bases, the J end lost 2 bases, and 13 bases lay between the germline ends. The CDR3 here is CASSPLGGPYEQYF. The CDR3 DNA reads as TGTGCCAGCAGCCCCCTGGGGGGGCCCTACGAGCAGTACTTC.

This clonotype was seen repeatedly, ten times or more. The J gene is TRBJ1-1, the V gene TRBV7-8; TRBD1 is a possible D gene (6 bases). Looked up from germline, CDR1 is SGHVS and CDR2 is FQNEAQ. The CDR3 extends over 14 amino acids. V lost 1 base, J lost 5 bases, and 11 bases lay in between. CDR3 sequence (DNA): TGTGCCAGCAGCTTAGGCAGGGGTTGGACTGAAGCTTTCTTT. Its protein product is CASSLGRGWTEAFF.

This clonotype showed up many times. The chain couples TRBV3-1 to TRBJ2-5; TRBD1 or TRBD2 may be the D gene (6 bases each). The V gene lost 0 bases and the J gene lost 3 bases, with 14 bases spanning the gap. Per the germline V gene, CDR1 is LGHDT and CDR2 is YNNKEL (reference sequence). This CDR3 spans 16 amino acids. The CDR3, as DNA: TGTGCCAGCAGCCAAGATGGGAACAGGGAGGAAGAGACCCAGTACTTC. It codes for CASSQDGNREEETQYF.

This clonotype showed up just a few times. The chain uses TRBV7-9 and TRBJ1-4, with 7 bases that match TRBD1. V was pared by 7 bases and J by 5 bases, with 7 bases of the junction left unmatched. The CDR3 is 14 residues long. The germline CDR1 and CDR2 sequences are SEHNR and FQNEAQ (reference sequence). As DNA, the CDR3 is TGTGCCAGCACCTTCGGGACAGAAAATGAAAAACTGTTTTTT. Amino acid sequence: CASTFGTENEKLFF.

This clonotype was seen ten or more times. CDR3 loop: CATSRSDEGGQPQHF. The CDR3 coding sequence is TGTGCCACCAGCAGATCTGACGAGGGTGGGCAGCCCCAGCATTTT. The chain combines TRBV15 with TRBJ1-5; no clear D gene. Trimming removed 2 bases from V and 7 bases from J, with 15 bases in between. CDR3 length: 15 amino acids. The germline gives CDR1 LNHNV, CDR2 YYDKDF (reference sequence). Full variable domain (remainder filled in from reference TRBV15 and TRBJ1-5): DAMVIQNPRYQVTQFGKPVTLSCSQTLNHNVMYWYQQKSSQAPKLLFHYYDKDFNNEADTPDNFQSRRPNTSFCFLDIRSPGLGDTAMYLCATSRSDEGGQPQHFGDGTRLSIL.

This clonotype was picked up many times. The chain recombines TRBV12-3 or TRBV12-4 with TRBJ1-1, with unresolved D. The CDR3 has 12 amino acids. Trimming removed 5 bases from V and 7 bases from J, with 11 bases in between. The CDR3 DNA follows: TGTGCCAGCAGTCCCCCTCTCGTTGAAGCTTTCTTT. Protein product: CASSPPLVEAFF.

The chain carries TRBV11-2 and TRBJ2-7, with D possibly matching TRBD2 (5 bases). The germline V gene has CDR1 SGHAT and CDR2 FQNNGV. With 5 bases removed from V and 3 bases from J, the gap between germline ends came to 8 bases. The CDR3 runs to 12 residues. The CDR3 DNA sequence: TGTGCCAGCAGCGACGGGGTCTACGAGCAGTACGTC. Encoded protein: CASSDGVYEQYV.

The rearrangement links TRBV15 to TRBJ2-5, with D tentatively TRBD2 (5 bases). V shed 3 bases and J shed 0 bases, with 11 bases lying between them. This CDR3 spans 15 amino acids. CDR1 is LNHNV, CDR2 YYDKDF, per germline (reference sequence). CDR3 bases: TGTGCCACCAGCAGTGATCTAGCAGACCAAGAGACCCAGTACTTC. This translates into CATSSDLADQETQYF.

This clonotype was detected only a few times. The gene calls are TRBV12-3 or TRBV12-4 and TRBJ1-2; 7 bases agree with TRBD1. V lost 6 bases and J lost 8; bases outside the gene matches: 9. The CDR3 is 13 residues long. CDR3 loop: CASSQTTGEGYTF. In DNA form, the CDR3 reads TGTGCCAGCAGCCAAACCACAGGGGAAGGCTACACCTTC.

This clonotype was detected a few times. The CDR3 nucleotides read TGTGCCAGCAGCCAAGGTCCTAGCGGGAGGACCGGGGAGCTGTTTTTT. Translation gives CASSQGPSGRTGELFF. This sequence joins TRBV3-1 and TRBJ2-2, with TRBD2 identical over 11 bases. V was pared by 1 base and J by 5 bases, with 3 bases of the junction left unmatched. The CDR3 is made up of 16 amino acids. Looked up from germline, CDR1 is LGHDT and CDR2 is YNNKEL (reference sequence).

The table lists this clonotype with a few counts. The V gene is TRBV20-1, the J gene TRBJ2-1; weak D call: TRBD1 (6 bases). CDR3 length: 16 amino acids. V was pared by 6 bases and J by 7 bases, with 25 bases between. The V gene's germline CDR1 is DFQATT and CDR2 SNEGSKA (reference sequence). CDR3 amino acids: CSANYRESVLGNEQFF. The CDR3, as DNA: TGCAGTGCAAATTACAGGGAATCGGTCTTAGGGAATGAGCAGTTCTTC.

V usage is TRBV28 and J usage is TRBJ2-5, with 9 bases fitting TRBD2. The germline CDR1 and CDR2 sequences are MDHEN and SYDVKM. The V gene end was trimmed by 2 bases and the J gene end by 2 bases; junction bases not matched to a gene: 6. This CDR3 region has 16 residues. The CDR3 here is CASSLMRAGGQETQYF. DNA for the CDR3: TGTGCCAGCAGTTTAATGCGTGCGGGGGGGCAAGAGACCCAGTACTTC.

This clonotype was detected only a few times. CDR3 nucleotides: TGTGCCAGCAGTTACGGGACCCAGGGCTACGAGCAGTACGTC. Protein sequence: CASSYGTQGYEQYV. The V gene is TRBV6-5, the J gene TRBJ2-7; D could derive from TRBD1 or TRBD2 (5 bases each). This CDR3 comprises 14 residues. The V and J ends lost 2 bases and 3 bases respectively, with 11 bases between them. The germline gives CDR1 MNHEY, CDR2 SVGAGI.

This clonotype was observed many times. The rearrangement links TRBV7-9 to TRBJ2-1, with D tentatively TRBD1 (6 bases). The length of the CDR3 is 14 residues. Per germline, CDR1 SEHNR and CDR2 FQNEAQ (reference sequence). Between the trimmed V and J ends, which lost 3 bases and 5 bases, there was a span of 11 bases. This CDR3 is CASSFVQGHNEQFF. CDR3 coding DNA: TGTGCCAGCAGCTTCGTCCAGGGGCACAATGAGCAGTTCTTC.

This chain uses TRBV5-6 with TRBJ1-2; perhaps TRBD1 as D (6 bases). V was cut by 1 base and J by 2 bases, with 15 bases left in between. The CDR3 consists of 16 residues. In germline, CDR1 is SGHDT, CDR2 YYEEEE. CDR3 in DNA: TGTGCCAGCAGCTTGAGGGACAACGAAGTGAACTATGGCTACACCTTC. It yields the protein CASSLRDNEVNYGYTF.

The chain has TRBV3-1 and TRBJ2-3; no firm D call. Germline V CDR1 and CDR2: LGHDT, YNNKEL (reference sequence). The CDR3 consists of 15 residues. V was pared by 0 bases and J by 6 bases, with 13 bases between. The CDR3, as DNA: TGTGCCAGCAGCCAAGATCGTGCCGCCGGTGATACGCAGTATTTT. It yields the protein CASSQDRAAGDTQYF.

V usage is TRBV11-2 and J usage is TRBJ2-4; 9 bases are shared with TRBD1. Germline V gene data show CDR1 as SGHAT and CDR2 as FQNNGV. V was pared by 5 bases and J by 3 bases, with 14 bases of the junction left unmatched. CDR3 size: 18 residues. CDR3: CASSIDWGQGRFKNIQYF. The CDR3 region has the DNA TGTGCCAGCAGCATCGACTGGGGACAGGGAAGATTCAAAAACATTCAGTACTTC.

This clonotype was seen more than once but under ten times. CDR3 coding DNA: TGCGCCAGCAGCTTGCTGGACAACGGAGGTAATGAGCAGTTCTTC. Its protein is CASSLLDNGGNEQFF. This sequence joins TRBV5-1 and TRBJ2-1; tentatively, D is TRBD1 or TRBD2 (5 bases each). Looked up from germline, CDR1 is SGHRS and CDR2 is YFSETQ. The germline V and J ends were trimmed by 1 base and 7 bases, with 15 bases remaining between them. The CDR3 has 15 residues.